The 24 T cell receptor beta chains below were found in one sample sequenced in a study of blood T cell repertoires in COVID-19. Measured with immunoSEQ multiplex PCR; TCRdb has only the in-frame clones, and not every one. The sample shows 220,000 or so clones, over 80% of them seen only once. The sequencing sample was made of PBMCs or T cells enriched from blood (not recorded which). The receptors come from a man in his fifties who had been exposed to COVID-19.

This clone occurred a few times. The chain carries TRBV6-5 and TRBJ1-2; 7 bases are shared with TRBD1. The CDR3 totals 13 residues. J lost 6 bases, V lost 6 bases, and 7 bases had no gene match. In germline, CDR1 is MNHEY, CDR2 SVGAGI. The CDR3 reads CASSYVGGNGYTF. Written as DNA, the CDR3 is TGTGCCAGCAGCTACGTAGGGGGCAATGGCTACACCTTC.

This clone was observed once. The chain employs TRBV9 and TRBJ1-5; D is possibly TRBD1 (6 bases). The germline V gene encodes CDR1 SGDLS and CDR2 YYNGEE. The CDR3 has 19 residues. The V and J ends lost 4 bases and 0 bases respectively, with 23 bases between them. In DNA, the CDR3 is TGTGCCAGCAGCCCGGAACGGGGGGCCCAATACCATAGCAATCAGCCCCAGCATTTT. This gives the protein CASSPERGAQYHSNQPQHF.

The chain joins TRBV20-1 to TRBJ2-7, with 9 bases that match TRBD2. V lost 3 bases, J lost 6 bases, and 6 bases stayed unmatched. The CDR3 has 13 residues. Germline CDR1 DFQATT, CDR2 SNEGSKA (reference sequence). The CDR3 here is CSASGGGAGEQYF. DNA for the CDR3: TGCAGTGCTAGTGGCGGGGGGGCCGGCGAGCAGTACTTC.

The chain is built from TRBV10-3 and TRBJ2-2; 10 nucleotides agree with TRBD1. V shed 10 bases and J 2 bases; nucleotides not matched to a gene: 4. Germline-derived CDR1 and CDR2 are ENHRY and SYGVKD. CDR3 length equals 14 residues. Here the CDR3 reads CATWDRGNTGELFF. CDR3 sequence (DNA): TGTGCCACATGGGACAGGGGAAACACCGGGGAGCTGTTTTTT.

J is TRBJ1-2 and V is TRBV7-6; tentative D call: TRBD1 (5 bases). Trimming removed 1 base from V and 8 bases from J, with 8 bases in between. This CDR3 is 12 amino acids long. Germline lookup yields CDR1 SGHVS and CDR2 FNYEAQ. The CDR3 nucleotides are TGTGCCAGCAGCTTAGACAGGAACGGCTACACCTTC. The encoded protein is CASSLDRNGYTF.

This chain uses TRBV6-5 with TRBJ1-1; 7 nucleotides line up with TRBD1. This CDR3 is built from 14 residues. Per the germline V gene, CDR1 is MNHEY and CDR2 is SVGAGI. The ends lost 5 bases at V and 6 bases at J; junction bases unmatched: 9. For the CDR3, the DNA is TGTGCCAGCAGTAAACAGGGGCGAGTTTCTGAAGCTTTCTTT. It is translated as CASSKQGRVSEAFF.

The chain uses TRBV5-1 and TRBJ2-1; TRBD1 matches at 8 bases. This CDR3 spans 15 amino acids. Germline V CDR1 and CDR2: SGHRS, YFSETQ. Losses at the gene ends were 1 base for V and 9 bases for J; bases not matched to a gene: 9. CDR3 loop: CASSLITGGNGEQFF. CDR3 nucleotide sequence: TGCGCCAGCAGCTTGATCACAGGGGGGAATGGTGAGCAGTTCTTC.

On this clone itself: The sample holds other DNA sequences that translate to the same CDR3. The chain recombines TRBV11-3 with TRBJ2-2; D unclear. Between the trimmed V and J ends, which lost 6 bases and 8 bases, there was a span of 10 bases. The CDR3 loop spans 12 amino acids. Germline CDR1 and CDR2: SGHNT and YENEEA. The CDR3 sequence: CASSLELGELFF. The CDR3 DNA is TGTGCCAGCAGTCTAGAGTTAGGGGAGCTGTTTTTT.

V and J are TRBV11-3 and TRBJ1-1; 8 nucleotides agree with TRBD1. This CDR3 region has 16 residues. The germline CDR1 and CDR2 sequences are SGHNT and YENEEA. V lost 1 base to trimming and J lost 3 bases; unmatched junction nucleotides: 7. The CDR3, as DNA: TGTGCCAGCAGCTTAGCAGGGGGCGACGGGGACACTGAAGCTTTCTTT. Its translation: CASSLAGGDGDTEAFF.

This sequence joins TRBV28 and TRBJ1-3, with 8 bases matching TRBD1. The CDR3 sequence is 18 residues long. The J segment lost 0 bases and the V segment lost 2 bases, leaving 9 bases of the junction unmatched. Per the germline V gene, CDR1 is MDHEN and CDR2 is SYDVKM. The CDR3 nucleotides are TGTGCCAGCAGTTTAGTCAGGGGGCGAACCCCCTCTGGAAACACCATATATTTT. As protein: CASSLVRGRTPSGNTIYF.

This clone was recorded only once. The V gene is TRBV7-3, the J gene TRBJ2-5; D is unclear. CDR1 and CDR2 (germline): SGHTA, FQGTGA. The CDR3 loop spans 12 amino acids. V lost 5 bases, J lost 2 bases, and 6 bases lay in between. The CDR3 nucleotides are TGTGCCAGCAGCCCTTATCAAGAGACCCAGTACTTC. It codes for CASSPYQETQYF.

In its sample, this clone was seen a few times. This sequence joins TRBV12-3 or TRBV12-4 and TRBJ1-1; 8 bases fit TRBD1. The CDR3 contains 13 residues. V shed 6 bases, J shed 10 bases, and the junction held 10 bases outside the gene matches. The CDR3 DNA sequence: TGTGCCAGCAGACCGGACAGGGTTGGTCTAGCTTTCTTT. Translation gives CASRPDRVGLAFF.

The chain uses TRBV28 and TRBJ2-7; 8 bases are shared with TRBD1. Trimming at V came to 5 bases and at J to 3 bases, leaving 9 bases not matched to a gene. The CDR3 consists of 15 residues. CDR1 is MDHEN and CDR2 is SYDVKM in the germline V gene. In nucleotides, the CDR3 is TGTGCCAGCAGTCCCTCATACGACAGGGGCTACGAGCAGTACTTC. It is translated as CASSPSYDRGYEQYF.

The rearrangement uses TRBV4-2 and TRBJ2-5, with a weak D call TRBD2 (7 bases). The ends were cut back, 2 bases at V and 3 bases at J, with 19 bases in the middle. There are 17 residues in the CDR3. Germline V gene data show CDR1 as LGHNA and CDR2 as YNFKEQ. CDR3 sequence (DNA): TGTGCCAGCAGCCAACCCGAGGGGGGGGGTTCGAAAGAGACCCAGTACTTC. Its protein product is CASSQPEGGGSKETQYF.

The CDR3 is CASSPQTGGYNEQFF. The CDR3 DNA reads as TGTGCCAGCTCACCACAGACAGGGGGGTACAATGAGCAGTTCTTC. The chain combines TRBV18 with TRBJ2-1; 9 bases are shared with TRBD1. Per the germline V gene, CDR1 is KGHSH and CDR2 is LQKENI. Trimming at V came to 1 base and at J to 4 bases, leaving 2 bases not matched to a gene. This CDR3 region has 15 residues.

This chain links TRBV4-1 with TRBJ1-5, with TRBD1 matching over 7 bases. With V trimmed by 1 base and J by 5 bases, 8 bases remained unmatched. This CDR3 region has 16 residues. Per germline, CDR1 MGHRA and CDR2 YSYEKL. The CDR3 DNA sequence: TGCGCCAGCAGCCAAGTGTTCAGGGGGAAACATCAGCCCCAGCATTTT. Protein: CASSQVFRGKHQPQHF.

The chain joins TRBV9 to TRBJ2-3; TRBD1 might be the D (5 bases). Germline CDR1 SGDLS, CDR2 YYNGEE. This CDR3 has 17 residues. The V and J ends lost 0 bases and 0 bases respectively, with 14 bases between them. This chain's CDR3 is CASSVGVTVQSTDTQYF. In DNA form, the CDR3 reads TGTGCCAGCAGCGTAGGGGTGACAGTCCAAAGCACAGATACGCAGTATTTT.

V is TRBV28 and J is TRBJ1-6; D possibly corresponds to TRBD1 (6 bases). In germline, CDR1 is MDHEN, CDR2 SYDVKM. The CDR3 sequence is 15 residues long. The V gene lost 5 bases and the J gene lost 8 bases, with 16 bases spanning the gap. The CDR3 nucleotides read TGTGCCAGCAGTGCCCGGGGGGGGGCGGATTCACCCCTCCACTTT. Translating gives CASSARGGADSPLHF.

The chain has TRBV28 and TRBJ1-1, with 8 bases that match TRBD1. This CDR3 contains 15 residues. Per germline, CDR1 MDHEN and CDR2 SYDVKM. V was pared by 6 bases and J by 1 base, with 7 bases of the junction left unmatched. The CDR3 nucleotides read TGTGCCAGCAGAGGTACCGGACAGGGGAACACTGAAGCTTTCTTT. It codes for CASRGTGQGNTEAFF. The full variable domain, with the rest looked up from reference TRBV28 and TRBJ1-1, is DVKVTQSSRYLVKRTGEKVFLECVQDMDHENMFWYRQDPGLGLRLIYFSYDVKMKEKGDIPEGYSVSREKKERFSLILESASTNQTSMYLCASRGTGQGNTEAFFGQGTRLTVV.

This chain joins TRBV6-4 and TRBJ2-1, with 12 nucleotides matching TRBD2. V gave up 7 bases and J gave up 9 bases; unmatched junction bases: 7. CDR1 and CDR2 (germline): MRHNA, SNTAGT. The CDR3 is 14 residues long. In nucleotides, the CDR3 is TGTGCCAGCAATCGACTAGCGGGAGTGGGTGAGCAGTTCTTC. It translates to CASNRLAGVGEQFF.

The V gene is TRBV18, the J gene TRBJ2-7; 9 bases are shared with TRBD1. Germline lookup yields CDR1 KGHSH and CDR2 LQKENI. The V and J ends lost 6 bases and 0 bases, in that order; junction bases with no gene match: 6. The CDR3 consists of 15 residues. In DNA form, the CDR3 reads TGTGCCAGCTCCCTCGGACAGGGGACCTCCTACGAGCAGTACGTC. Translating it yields CASSLGQGTSYEQYV.

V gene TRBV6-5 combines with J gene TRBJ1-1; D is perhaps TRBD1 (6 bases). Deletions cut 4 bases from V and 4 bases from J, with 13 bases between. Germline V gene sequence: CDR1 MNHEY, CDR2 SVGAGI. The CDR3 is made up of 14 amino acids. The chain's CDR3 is CASSSMTGPTEAFF. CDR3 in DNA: TGTGCCAGCAGTTCAATGACAGGCCCCACTGAAGCTTTCTTT.

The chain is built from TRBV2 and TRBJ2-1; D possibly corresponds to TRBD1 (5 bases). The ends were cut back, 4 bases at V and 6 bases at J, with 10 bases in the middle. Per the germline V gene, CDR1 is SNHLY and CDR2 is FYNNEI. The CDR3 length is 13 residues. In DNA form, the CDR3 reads TGTGCCAGCAGTGTTGAAGGGGTCAATGAGCAGTTCTTC. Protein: CASSVEGVNEQFF.

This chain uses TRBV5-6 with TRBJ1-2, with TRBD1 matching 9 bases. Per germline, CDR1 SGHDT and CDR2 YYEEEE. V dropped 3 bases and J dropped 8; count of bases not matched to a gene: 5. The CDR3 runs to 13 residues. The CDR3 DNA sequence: TGTGCCAGCAGCTCCGGGACAGGGTCGGGCTACACCTTC. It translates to CASSSGTGSGYTF.